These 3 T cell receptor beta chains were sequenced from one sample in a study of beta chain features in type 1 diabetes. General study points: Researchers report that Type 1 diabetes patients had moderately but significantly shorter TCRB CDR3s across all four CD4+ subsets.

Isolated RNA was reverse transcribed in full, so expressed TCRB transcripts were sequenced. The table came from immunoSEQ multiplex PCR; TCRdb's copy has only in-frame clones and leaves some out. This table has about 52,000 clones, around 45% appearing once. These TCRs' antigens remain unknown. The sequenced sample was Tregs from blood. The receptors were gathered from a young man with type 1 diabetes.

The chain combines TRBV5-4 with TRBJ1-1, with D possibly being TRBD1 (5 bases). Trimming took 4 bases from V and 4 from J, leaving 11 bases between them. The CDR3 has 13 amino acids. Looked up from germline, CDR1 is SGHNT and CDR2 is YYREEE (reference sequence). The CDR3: CASSPAGATEAFF. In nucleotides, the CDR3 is TGTGCCAGCAGCCCCGCTGGGGCCACTGAAGCTTTCTTT.

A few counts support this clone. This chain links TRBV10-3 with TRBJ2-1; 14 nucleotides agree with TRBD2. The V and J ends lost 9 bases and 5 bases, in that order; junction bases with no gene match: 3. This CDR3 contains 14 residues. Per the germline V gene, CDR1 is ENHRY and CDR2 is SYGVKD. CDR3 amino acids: CAIGLAGGDNEQFF. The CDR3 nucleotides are TGTGCCATAGGACTAGCGGGAGGTGACAATGAGCAGTTCTTC.

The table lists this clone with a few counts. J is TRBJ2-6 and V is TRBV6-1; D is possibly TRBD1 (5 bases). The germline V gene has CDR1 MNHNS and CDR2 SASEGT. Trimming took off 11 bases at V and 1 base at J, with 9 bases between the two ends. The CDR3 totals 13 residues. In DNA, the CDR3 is TGTGCCGGCCAGGGTTCTGGGGCCAACGTCCTGACTTTC. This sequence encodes CAGQGSGANVLTF.